This TCR beta chain was captured in a study of blood T cell repertoires in COVID-19. The germline gives CDR1 GTSNPN, CDR2 SVGIG (reference sequence). With 3 bases removed from V and 0 bases from J, the gap between germline ends came to 13 bases. The CDR3 consists of 15 residues. Only in-frame clones appear in the TCRdb table, and some are missing; sequencing was by immunoSEQ multiplex PCR. The sample consists of around 300,000 clones, around 92% of them appearing once. The TCR comes from a woman aged 25 to 45 who had recovered from COVID-19. Specimen: PBMCs or T cells enriched from blood (not recorded which). The chain recombines TRBV30 with TRBJ2-3, with D possibly TRBD2 on 5 matching bases. As DNA, the CDR3 is TGTGCCTGGAGCGAGGGAGCCCTTAGCACAGATACGCAGTATTTT. Translating gives CAWSEGALSTDTQYF.